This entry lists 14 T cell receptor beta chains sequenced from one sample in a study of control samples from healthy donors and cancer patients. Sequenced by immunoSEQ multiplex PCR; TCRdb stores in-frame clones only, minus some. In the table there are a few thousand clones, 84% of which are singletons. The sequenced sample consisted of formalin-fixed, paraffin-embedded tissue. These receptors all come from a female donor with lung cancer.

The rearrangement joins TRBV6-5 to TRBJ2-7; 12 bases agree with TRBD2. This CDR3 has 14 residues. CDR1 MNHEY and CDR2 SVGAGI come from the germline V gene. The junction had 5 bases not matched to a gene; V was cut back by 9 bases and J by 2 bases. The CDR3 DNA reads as TGTGCCAGTCACGGACTAGCGGGGACCTACGAGCAGTACTTC. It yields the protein CASHGLAGTYEQYF.

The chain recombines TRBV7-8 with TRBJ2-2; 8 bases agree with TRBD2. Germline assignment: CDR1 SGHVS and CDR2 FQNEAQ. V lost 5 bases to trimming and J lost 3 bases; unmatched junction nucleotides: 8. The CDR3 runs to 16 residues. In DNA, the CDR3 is TGTGCCAGCAGCCCCGGACTAGCTACGGACACCGGGGAGCTGTTTTTT. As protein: CASSPGLATDTGELFF.

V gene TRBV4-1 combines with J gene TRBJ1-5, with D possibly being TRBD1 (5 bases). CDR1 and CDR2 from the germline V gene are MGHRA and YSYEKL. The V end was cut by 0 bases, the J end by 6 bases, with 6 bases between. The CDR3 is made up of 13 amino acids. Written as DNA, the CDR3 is TGCGCCAGCAGCCAAGACAGGGCTCAGCCCCAGCATTTT. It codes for CASSQDRAQPQHF.

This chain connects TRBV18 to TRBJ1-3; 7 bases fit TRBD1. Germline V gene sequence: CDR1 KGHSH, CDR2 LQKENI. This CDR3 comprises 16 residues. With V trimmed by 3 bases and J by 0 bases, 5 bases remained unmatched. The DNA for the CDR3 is TGTGCCAGCTCACCTATGGGACAGAGCTCTGGAAACACCATATATTTT. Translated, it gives CASSPMGQSSGNTIYF.

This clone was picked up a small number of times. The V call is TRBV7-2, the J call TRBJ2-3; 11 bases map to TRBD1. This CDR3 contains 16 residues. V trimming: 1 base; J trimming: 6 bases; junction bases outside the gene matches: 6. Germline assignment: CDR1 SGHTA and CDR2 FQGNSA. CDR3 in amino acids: CASSLGPGTGGDTQYF. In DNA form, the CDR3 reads TGTGCCAGCAGCTTAGGACCCGGGACAGGGGGGGATACGCAGTATTTT.

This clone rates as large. The CDR3 region has the DNA TGTGCCAGCAGCTGGGGCGGGAGACCCACAGATACGCAGTATTTT. It encodes CASSWGGRPTDTQYF. The V call is TRBV7-2, the J call TRBJ2-3; 7 bases match TRBD2. After removal of 4 bases from V and 2 bases from J, the junction contained 6 bases not matched to a gene. Germline assignment: CDR1 SGHTA and CDR2 FQGNSA. The CDR3 has 15 amino acids.

The CDR3 here is CASSWGADTQYF. The DNA for the CDR3 is TGTGCCAGCAGCTGGGGGGCAGATACGCAGTATTTT. This chain uses TRBV7-2 with TRBJ2-3; maybe TRBD2 (6 bases). The CDR3 extends over 12 amino acids. Germline CDR1 is SGHTA and CDR2 is FQGNSA. V was cut by 4 bases and J by 4 bases, with 6 bases left in between.

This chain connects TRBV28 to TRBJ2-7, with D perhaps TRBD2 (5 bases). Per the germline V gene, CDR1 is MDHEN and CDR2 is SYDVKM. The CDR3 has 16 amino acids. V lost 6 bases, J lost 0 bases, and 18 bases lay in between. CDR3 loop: CASRSPPGRSSYEQYF. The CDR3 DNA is TGTGCCAGCAGATCACCCCCGGGGAGAAGCTCCTACGAGCAGTACTTC. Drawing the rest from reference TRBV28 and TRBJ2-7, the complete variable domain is DVKVTQSSRYLVKRTGEKVFLECVQDMDHENMFWYRQDPGLGLRLIYFSYDVKMKEKGDIPEGYSVSREKKERFSLILESASTNQTSMYLCASRSPPGRSSYEQYFGPGTRLTVT.

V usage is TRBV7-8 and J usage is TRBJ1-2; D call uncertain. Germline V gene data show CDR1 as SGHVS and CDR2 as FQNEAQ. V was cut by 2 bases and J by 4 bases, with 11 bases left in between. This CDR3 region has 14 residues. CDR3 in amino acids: CASSLSELSYGYTF. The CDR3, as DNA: TGTGCCAGCAGCTTATCGGAGTTATCCTATGGCTACACCTTC.

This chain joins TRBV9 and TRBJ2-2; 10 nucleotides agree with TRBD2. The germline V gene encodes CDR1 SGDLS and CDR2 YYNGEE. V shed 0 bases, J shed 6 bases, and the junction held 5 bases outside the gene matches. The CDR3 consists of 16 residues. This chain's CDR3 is CASSVAPSGSAGELFF. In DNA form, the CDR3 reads TGTGCCAGCAGCGTAGCCCCTAGCGGGAGTGCCGGGGAGCTGTTTTTT.

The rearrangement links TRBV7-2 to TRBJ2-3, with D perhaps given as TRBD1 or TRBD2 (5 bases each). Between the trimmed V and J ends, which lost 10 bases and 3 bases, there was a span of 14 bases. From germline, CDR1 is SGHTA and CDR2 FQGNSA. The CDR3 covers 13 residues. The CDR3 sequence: CATGSTMTDTQYF. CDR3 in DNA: TGTGCCACAGGGTCGACTATGACAGATACGCAGTATTTT.

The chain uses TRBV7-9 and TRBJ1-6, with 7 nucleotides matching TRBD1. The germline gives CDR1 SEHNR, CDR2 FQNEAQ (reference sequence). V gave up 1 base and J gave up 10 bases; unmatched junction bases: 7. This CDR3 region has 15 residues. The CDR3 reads CASSLGGQATSPLHF. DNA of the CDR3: TGTGCCAGCAGCTTAGGCGGACAGGCCACCTCACCCCTCCACTTT.

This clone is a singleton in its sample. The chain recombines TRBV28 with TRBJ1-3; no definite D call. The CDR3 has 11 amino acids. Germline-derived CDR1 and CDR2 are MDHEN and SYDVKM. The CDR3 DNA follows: TGTGGCGTCCGCTCTGGAAACACCATATATTTT. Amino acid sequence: CGVRSGNTIYF.

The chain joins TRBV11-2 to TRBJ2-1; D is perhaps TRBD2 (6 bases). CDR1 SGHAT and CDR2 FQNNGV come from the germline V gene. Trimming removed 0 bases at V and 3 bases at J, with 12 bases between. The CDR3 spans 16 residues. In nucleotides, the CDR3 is TGTGCCAGCAGCTTAGATCCTACTAGCCTCTACAATGAGCAGTTCTTC. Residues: CASSLDPTSLYNEQFF.